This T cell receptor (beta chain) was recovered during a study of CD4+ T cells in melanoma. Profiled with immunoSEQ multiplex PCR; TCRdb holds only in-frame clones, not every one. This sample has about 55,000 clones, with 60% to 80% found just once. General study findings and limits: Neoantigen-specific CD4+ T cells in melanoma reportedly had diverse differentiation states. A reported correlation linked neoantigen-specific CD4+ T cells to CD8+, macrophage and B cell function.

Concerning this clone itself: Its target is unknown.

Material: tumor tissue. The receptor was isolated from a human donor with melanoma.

The CDR3 protein is CASSEAFSGVAYEQYF. CDR3 DNA sequence: TGTGCCAGCAGTGAAGCGTTCTCGGGAGTGGCGTACGAGCAGTACTTC. J is TRBJ2-7 and V is TRBV6-1, with D perhaps TRBD2 (6 bases). Germline CDR1 MNHNS, CDR2 SASEGT. CDR3 length equals 16 residues. V was cut by 0 bases and J by 4 bases, with 16 bases left in between.